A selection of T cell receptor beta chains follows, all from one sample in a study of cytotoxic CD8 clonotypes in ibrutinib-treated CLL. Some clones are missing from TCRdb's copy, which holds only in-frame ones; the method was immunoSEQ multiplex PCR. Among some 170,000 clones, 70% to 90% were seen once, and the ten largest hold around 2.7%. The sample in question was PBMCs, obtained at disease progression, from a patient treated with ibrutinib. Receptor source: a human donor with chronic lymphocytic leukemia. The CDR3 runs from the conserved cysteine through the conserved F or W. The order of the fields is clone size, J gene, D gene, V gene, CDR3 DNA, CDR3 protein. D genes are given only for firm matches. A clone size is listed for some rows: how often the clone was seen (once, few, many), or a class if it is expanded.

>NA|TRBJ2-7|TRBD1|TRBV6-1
TGTGCCAGCAGTGTGGACAGGGGGCGGCCGGGGGAGCAGTACTTC
CASSVDRGRPGEQYF
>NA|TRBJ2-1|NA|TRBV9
TGTGCCAGCAGCGTAGCAGCCGGGGAGCACAATGAGCAGTTCTTC
CASSVAAGEHNEQFF
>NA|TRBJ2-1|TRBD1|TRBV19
TGTGCCAGTAGCCGGACAGGCTACAATGAGCAGTTCTTC
CASSRTGYNEQFF
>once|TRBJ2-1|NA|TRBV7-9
TGTGCCAGCAGCTTATCGGGGAATGAGCAGTTCTTC
CASSLSGNEQFF
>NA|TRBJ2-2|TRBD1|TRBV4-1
TGCGCCAGCAGCCAAGATCAGGGGACAGGGGACCTCCTGAACACCGGGGAGCTGTTTTTT
CASSQDQGTGDLLNTGELFF
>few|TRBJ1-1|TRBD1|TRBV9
TGTGCCAGCAGCGTTTCCTCCCAGGGGGCGGGCACTGAAGCTTTCTTT
CASSVSSQGAGTEAFF
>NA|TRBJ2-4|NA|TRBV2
TGTGCCAGCAGTGAAACGACAGTGACCTTAAACATTCAGTACTTC
CASSETTVTLNIQYF
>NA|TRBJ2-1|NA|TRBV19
TGTGCCAGTAAGTCCGGCCTAGCCGGGCAAGGGAGGTCTCGGGGCTCCTACAATGAGCAGTTCTTC
CASKSGLAGQGRSRGSYNEQFF
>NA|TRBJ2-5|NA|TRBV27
TGTGCCAGCAGCCACAACCAGTTCCAAGAGACCCAGTACTTC
CASSHNQFQETQYF
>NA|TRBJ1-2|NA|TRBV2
TGTGCCAGCAGCTTAAACGACGGGGGCGAGTGGTATGGCTACACCTTC
CASSLNDGGEWYGYTF
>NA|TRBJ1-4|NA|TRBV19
TGTGCCAGTAGCAAACAGTTTGCGGATGAAAAACTGTTTTTT
CASSKQFADEKLFF
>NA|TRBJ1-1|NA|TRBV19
TGTGCCAGTAGTCCTTGGAAGGAGATCACTGAAGCTTTCTTT
CASSPWKEITEAFF
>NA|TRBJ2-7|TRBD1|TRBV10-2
TGCGCCAGCGCCGGGACAGGGAGCTCCTACGAGCAGTACTTC
CASAGTGSSYEQYF
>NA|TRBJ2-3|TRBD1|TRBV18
TGTGCCAGCGAAGAGGGGGCTAGGACAGATACGCAGTATTTT
CASEEGARTDTQYF
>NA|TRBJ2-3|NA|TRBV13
TGTGCCAGCAGCCGTAGCACAGATACGCAGTATTTT
CASSRSTDTQYF
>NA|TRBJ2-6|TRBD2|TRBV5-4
TGTGCCAGCAGCTTCCGGCGGGAGGACAATCTTTGGCCGGCGGTGACTTTC
CASSFRREDNLWPAVTF
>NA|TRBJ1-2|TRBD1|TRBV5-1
TGCGCCAGCAGCTTCGGACAGGGAACTCCCTACTATGGCTACACCTTC
CASSFGQGTPYYGYTF
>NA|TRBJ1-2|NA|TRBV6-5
TGTGCCAGCAGTTACTCGTTAAGTTCTGGCTACACCTTC
CASSYSLSSGYTF
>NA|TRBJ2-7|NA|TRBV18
TGTGCCAGCTCACCCCGGCGGAACTCCTACGAGCAGTACTTC
CASSPRRNSYEQYF
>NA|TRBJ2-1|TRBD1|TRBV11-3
TGTGCCAGCAGCCAAGCAGGGGGCGGGAATGAGCAGTTCTTC
CASSQAGGGNEQFF
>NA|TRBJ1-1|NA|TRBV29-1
TGCAGCGTTTTCGACCGTTCTGAAGCTTTCTTT
CSVFDRSEAFF
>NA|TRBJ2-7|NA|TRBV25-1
TGTGCCAGCAGTGAATATCTTGGGGACGTCTTCAGCTCCTACGAGCAGTACTTC
CASSEYLGDVFSSYEQYF
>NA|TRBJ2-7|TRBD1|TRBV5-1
TGCGCCAGCAGCCTAGGGACAGACACTCTCTACGAGCAGTACTTC
CASSLGTDTLYEQYF
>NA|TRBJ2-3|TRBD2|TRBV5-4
TGTGCCAGCAGCCCCCCGGGACTAGCGGGATCGGGCACAGATACGCAGTATTTT
CASSPPGLAGSGTDTQYF
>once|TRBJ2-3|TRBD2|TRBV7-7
TGTGCTAGCAGCTTGAGCGGGAGGGGTAATACGCAGTATTTT
CASSLSGRGNTQYF
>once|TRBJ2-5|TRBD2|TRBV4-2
TGTGCCAGCAGCCAACCTCAAGCGGGAGTTGGGGGGGAGACCCAGTACTTC
CASSQPQAGVGGETQYF
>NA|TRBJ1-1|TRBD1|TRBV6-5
TGTGCCAGCAGAAAATCGGGACAGATGAACACTGAAGCTTTCTTT
CASRKSGQMNTEAFF
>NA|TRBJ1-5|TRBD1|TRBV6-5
TGTGCCAGCAGTCAGGGGGGGGGCGGACAGCCCCAGCATTTT
CASSQGGGGQPQHF
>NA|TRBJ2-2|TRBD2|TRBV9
TGTGCCAGCAGCGGAGGACTAGCGGGAGGGATGAAGGGTGTCGGGGAGCTGTTTTTT
CASSGGLAGGMKGVGELFF
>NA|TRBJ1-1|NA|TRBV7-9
TGTGCCAGCAGCTTAGATTCCGAAGCCAGGGGAAAGGCTTTCTTT
CASSLDSEARGKAFF
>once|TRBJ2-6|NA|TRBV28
TGTGCCAGCAGTTTCCTGGGGGTGAACGGGGCCAACGTCCTGACTTTC
CASSFLGVNGANVLTF
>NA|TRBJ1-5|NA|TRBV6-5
TGTGCCAGCGGCAGGGTTAATCAGCCCCAGCATTTT
CASGRVNQPQHF
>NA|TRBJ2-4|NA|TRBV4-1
TGCGCCAGCAGCCAAGTATTAGCGGAAGCCAAAAACATTCAGTACTTC
CASSQVLAEAKNIQYF
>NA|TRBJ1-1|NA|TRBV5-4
TGTGCCAGCAGCCTGCGGGGTGATGAAGCTTTCTTT
CASSLRGDEAFF
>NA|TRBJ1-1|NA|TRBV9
TGTGCCAGCAGCGTAGTGGACGCCGGCAACACTGAAGCTTTCTTT
CASSVVDAGNTEAFF
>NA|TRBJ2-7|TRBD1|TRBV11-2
TGTGCCAGCAGCTTAACGGACAGGGGGTACGAGCAGTACTTC
CASSLTDRGYEQYF
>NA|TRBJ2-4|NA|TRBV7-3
TGTGCCAGCAGCTCCTCCGTCGAAAACATTCAGTACTTC
CASSSSVENIQYF
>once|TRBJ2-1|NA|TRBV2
TGTGCCAGCAGTGAATTTGGGACCTTCAATGAGCAGTTCTTC
CASSEFGTFNEQFF
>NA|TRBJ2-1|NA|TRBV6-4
TGTGCCAGCAGTGACATGTTGGGGATCTCCTACAATGAGCAGTTCTTC
CASSDMLGISYNEQFF
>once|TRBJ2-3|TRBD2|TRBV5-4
TGTGCCAGCAGCCCTGGACTAGCGGGAGATTCAGATACGCAGTATTTT
CASSPGLAGDSDTQYF
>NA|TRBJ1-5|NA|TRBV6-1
TGTGCCAGCAGTGCCCAGGGTAGCAATCAGCCCCAGCATTTT
CASSAQGSNQPQHF
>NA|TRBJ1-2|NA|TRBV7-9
TGTGCCAGCAGCACAACGCTGGGGTTGGGTAACTATGGCTACACCTTC
CASSTTLGLGNYGYTF
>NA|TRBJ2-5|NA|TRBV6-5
TGTGCCAGCAGATCTACAGGGTTACAGGAGACCCAGTACTTC
CASRSTGLQETQYF
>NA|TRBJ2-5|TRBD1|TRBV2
TGTGCCAGCGTCAGACGGGACAGGGGGTCTCAAGAGACCCAGTACTTC
CASVRRDRGSQETQYF